This TCR beta chain emerged from a study of OX40 agonist ivuxolimab in advanced cancers. Overall study: The patients got ivuxolimab, which is an agonistic anti-OX40 (CD134) antibody. The group had a mean age of around 60 years, ranged from 23 to 79, and was 82.7% male. Earlier anti-PD-1, anti-PD-L1 or anti-CTLA-4 therapy was permitted; 30% to 50% had received some.

Study findings and constraints: Partly responding patients at 0.1-3.0 mg/kg showed some of the smallest clonal expansion.

The CDR3 loop spans 15 amino acids. Germline assignment: CDR1 ENHRY and CDR2 SYGVKD. Trimming removed 6 bases from V and 5 bases from J, with 16 bases in between. Repertoires were generated with immunoSEQ multiplex PCR, while TCRdb's copy carries only in-frame clones and drops some. The sample consists of about 12,000 clones, around 80% of them appearing once. The sample holds one count of this clone. Its antigen is undetermined. The gene calls are TRBV10-3 and TRBJ1-4; the D is unclear. Sample: CD4+ or CD8+ T cells sorted from blood, taken in a trial of the OX40 agonist ivuxolimab. The receptor's source is an adult with an advanced solid tumor such as melanoma, head and neck, liver or kidney cancer. The CDR3 loop is CAISPGRALNEKLFF. DNA of the CDR3: TGTGCCATCAGCCCGGGCCGGGCGTTAAATGAAAAACTGTTTTTT.